What follows are 21 T cell receptor beta chains derived from one specimen sequenced in a study of Ad26.COV2.S vaccination and SARS-CoV-2 variants. The treatment here: around 19 received Ad26.COV2.S at low or high dose, single or two shots; 5 received placebo; per-sample allocation not given. Sampling was performed 63 days after the first vaccine or placebo injection. Clones were sequenced by immunoSEQ multiplex PCR, and TCRdb holds only the in-frame ones, with some missing. The sample contains roughly 390,000 clones, about 88% of which appear only once. The sequenced sample was peripheral blood, obtained in a trial of Ad26.COV2.S vaccine versus placebo. These receptors were obtained from a person aged 18-60 years who received the Ad26.COV2.S COVID-19 vaccine or a placebo.

This clone was observed a few times. The chain is built from TRBV12-3 or TRBV12-4 and TRBJ1-2; no firm D call. This CDR3 contains 13 residues. Trimming shortened V by 4 bases and J by 2 bases, and 8 bases separated the two germline ends. CDR3 sequence: CASSSPVNYGYTF. The CDR3 nucleotides read TGTGCCAGCAGTTCACCAGTGAACTATGGCTACACCTTC.

The CDR3 is CASSIWGREQDEQYF. The CDR3 DNA reads TGTGCCAGTAGTATATGGGGGAGAGAGCAGGACGAGCAGTACTTC. This chain uses TRBV19 with TRBJ2-7; D is possibly TRBD1 or TRBD2 (5 bases each). Trimming removed 2 bases at V and 5 bases at J, with 16 bases between. This CDR3 comprises 15 residues. Germline CDR1 and CDR2: LNHDA and SQIVND (reference sequence).

The chain carries TRBV5-1 and TRBJ2-7; 9 bases map to TRBD1. The CDR3 contains 13 residues. Germline V gene data show CDR1 as SGHRS and CDR2 as YFSETQ. V was clipped by 3 bases and J by 4 bases; unmatched bases: 2. The CDR3 DNA reads TGCGCCAGCAGCTGGGGACAGGGTTACGAGCAGTACTTC. Residues: CASSWGQGYEQYF.

The CDR3 DNA is TGTGCCAGCTCACCAACTTCACCCCAGGGTTCACCCCTCCACTTT. As protein: CASSPTSPQGSPLHF. The chain recombines TRBV18 with TRBJ1-6; a weak D match, TRBD1 (5 bases). The CDR3 is 15 amino acids. Germline V lookup: CDR1 KGHSH, CDR2 LQKENI. Trimming left V 2 bases short and J 9 bases short, with 14 bases between.

The rearrangement joins TRBV5-1 to TRBJ2-2, with D possibly being TRBD2 (7 bases). Trimming took off 0 bases at V and 4 bases at J, with 13 bases between the two ends. The CDR3 sequence is 16 residues long. The germline V gene encodes CDR1 SGHRS and CDR2 YFSETQ. CDR3 loop: CASSLDGGASTGELFF. The CDR3 bases are TGCGCCAGCAGCTTGGATGGGGGGGCCAGCACCGGGGAGCTGTTTTTT.

CDR3 coding DNA: TGTGCCAGTAGTATAGCGGAAGGGCACGAGCAGTTCTTC. Translating it yields CASSIAEGHEQFF. The V and J genes are TRBV19 and TRBJ2-1, with no clear D. V gave up 1 base and J gave up 10 bases, with 11 bases separating them. Germline CDR1 and CDR2: LNHDA and SQIVND (reference sequence). There are 13 residues in the CDR3.

This chain uses TRBV5-8 with TRBJ2-2; D gene ambiguous. Trimming took off 2 bases at V and 5 bases at J, with 10 bases between the two ends. The CDR3 spans 14 residues. Germline V lookup: CDR1 SGHTS, CDR2 YDEGEE. CDR3 DNA: TGTGCCAGCAGCTTATACGGGTCTACCGGGGAGCTGTTTTTT. Translation gives CASSLYGSTGELFF.

This chain links TRBV5-4 with TRBJ2-7; TRBD1 matches 8 bases. This CDR3 is built from 14 residues. Looked up from germline, CDR1 is SGHNT and CDR2 is YYREEE (reference sequence). V dropped 4 bases and J dropped 2; count of bases not matched to a gene: 5. CDR3 in amino acids: CASSLDRGAYEQYF. The CDR3 DNA reads as TGTGCCAGCAGCCTAGACAGGGGCGCCTACGAGCAGTACTTC.

The chain carries TRBV5-1 and TRBJ2-7; D is unclear. Germline V lookup: CDR1 SGHRS, CDR2 YFSETQ. The CDR3 length is 11 residues. Trimming left V 0 bases short and J 6 bases short, with 4 bases between. The DNA of the CDR3 is TGCGCCAGCAGCTTGGATCTCGAGCAGTACTTC. It encodes CASSLDLEQYF. Filled out from reference TRBV5-1 and TRBJ2-7, the complete variable domain reads KAGVTQTPRYLIKTRGQQVTLSCSPISGHRSVSWYQQTPGQGLQFLFEYFSETQRNKGNFPGRFSGRQFSNSRSEMNVSTLELGDSALYLCASSLDLEQYFGPGTRLTVT.

The chain is built from TRBV5-6 and TRBJ2-1; D ambiguous. Between the trimmed V and J ends, which lost 0 bases and 2 bases, there was a span of 9 bases. The CDR3 runs to 15 residues. The germline V gene encodes CDR1 SGHDT and CDR2 YYEEEE. The chain's CDR3 is CASSLERPAYNEQFF. In DNA, the CDR3 is TGTGCCAGCAGCTTGGAGAGGCCAGCCTACAATGAGCAGTTCTTC.

The gene calls are TRBV5-1 and TRBJ1-2, with D possibly TRBD1 on 5 matching bases. CDR3 length: 14 residues. Germline CDR1 SGHRS, CDR2 YFSETQ. Trimming took 0 bases from V and 4 from J, leaving 10 bases between them. Here the CDR3 reads CASSLGQSGYGYTF. Written as DNA, the CDR3 is TGCGCCAGCAGCTTGGGACAGAGTGGCTATGGCTACACCTTC.

This clone was counted a few times. J is TRBJ1-1 and V is TRBV13; D unresolved. The CDR3 loop spans 11 amino acids. V was trimmed by 5 bases and J by 5 bases, leaving 6 bases between them. The V gene's germline CDR1 is PRHDT and CDR2 FYEKMQ (reference sequence). DNA for the CDR3: TGTGCCAGCAGCGTGGGTACTGAAGCTTTCTTT. It codes for CASSVGTEAFF.

CDR3 sequence: CASSQGRDRGHEQYF. DNA for the CDR3: TGTGCCAGCAGCCAAGGCCGGGACAGGGGCCACGAGCAGTACTTC. V gene TRBV3-1 (or the pseudogene TRBV3-2) combines with J gene TRBJ2-7; 10 positions agree with TRBD1. The CDR3 has 15 amino acids. CDR1 is LGHDT and CDR2 is YNNKEL in the germline V gene (reference sequence). The junction had 5 bases not matched to a gene; V was cut back by 1 base and J by 5 bases.

This CDR3 reads CASSEGSVGNTIYF. As DNA, the CDR3 is TGTGCCAGCAGTGAAGGGTCAGTTGGAAACACCATATATTTT. V is TRBV6-1 and J is TRBJ1-3, with no clear D. The CDR3 runs 14 residues. V was cut by 1 base and J by 3 bases, with 7 bases left in between. Germline CDR1 and CDR2: MNHNS and SASEGT.

V usage is TRBV7-2 and J usage is TRBJ2-5, with D perhaps assigned TRBD1 or TRBD2 (6 bases each). Germline CDR1 reads SGHTA; CDR2 reads FQGNSA. Trimming took off 2 bases at V and 5 bases at J, with 15 bases between the two ends. The length of the CDR3 is 15 residues. This chain's CDR3 is CASSLNGGEIETQYF. The DNA of the CDR3 is TGTGCCAGCAGCTTAAACGGGGGCGAAATTGAGACCCAGTACTTC.

The chain combines TRBV4-1 with TRBJ2-1; the D gene is possibly TRBD1 (5 bases). The germline V gene encodes CDR1 MGHRA and CDR2 YSYEKL. With 4 bases removed from V and 4 bases from J, the gap between germline ends came to 20 bases. The CDR3 has 17 amino acids. CDR3 nucleotides: TGCGCCAGCAGCCCTCAAGGTCAGGGCCCTAGGTACAATGAGCAGTTCTTC. Amino acids: CASSPQGQGPRYNEQFF.

The chain joins TRBV19 to TRBJ1-1; 7 bases map to TRBD1. This CDR3 has 13 residues. Trimming at V came to 9 bases and at J to 5 bases, leaving 9 bases not matched to a gene. CDR1 LNHDA and CDR2 SQIVND come from the germline V gene (reference sequence). The CDR3 sequence is CASYEGARTEAFF. CDR3 DNA: TGTGCCAGCTATGAGGGGGCTCGAACTGAAGCTTTCTTT.

This clone was picked up one time. J is TRBJ1-6 and V is TRBV7-9; 8 bases are a match to TRBD1. The length of the CDR3 is 14 residues. Germline V gives CDR1 SEHNR, CDR2 FQNEAQ (reference sequence). V was clipped by 6 bases and J by 14 bases; unmatched bases: 12. CDR3: CASRPTGALGTLHF. CDR3 coding DNA: TGTGCCAGCAGACCGACAGGGGCCTTAGGCACCCTCCACTTT.

The chain recombines TRBV27 with TRBJ1-1; a possible D gene is TRBD1 (5 bases). Per the germline V gene, CDR1 is MNHEY and CDR2 is SMNVEV (reference sequence). Trimming shortened V by 3 bases and J by 6 bases, and 11 bases separated the two germline ends. CDR3 length: 13 residues. CDR3 DNA: TGTGCCAGCAGTTTGGGGGTTAGCGCTGAAGCTTTCTTT. The encoded protein is CASSLGVSAEAFF.

The rearrangement uses TRBV7-8 and TRBJ1-2; no firm D call. This CDR3 has 15 amino acids. In germline, CDR1 is SGHVS, CDR2 FQNEAQ. Trimming removed 1 base at V and 4 bases at J, with 13 bases between. Written as DNA, the CDR3 is TGTGCCAGCAGCTTAGTCCAGTTAGGAACCTATGGCTACACCTTC. Translation gives CASSLVQLGTYGYTF.

This clone occurred once. This rearrangement joins TRBV10-3 to TRBJ1-2; 7 nucleotides match TRBD1. V shed 7 bases, J shed 1 base, and the junction held 9 bases outside the gene matches. CDR1 is ENHRY and CDR2 is SYGVKD in the germline V gene. This CDR3 has 15 residues. CDR3 sequence reads: CAITLGDSLNYGYTF. The CDR3 DNA reads as TGTGCCATCACATTAGGGGACAGCCTTAACTATGGCTACACCTTC.